This T cell receptor (beta chain) was identified in a study of blood T cell repertoires in COVID-19. Enrollees, roughly 18 to 90 years old, lived in around 23 US areas. The CDR3 totals 15 residues. V was pared by 0 bases and J by 4 bases, with 4 bases of the junction left unmatched. Germline assignment: CDR1 LGHNA and CDR2 YNFKEQ. Sequencing used immunoSEQ multiplex PCR; TCRdb keeps in-frame clones, though not all of them. Of some 250,000 clones in the sample, approximately 90% were seen once. In its sample, this clone was seen once. The sample consisted of PBMCs or T cells enriched from blood (not recorded which). The TCR comes from a man younger than 35 who had recovered from COVID-19. This chain connects TRBV4-2 to TRBJ1-1; 8 nucleotides agree with TRBD1. The CDR3 nucleotides are TGTGCCAGCAGCCAAGATCCCCAGGGGGCCACTGAAGCTTTCTTT. Its translation is CASSQDPQGATEAFF.